This T cell receptor beta chain was retrieved from a study of T cells in Graves' hyperthyroidism and ophthalmopathy. The sample holds many counts of this clonotype. Germline V gene sequence: CDR1 MNHEY, CDR2 SVGEGT. V was trimmed by 1 base and J by 3 bases, leaving 4 bases between them. This CDR3 spans 12 amino acids. The CDR3 regions of TCR beta were amplified from RNA transcripts. In the first-round RT-PCR of the TCR CDR3, the HTBI primer set was used. TCRdb redid the calling of the multiplex PCR reads with MiXCR, one entry per CDR3 protein. The sample carries hundreds of thousands of distinct CDR3 sequences, about 15% recorded once.

The TCR comes from a woman aged 45-60 years with Graves' ophthalmopathy. What was sequenced was blood. The chain recombines TRBV6-2 or TRBV6-3 with TRBJ2-7; D uncertain. The chain's CDR3 is CASSYWGYEQYF. CDR3 DNA sequence: TGTGCCAGCAGTTACTGGGGCTACGAGCAGTACTTC.